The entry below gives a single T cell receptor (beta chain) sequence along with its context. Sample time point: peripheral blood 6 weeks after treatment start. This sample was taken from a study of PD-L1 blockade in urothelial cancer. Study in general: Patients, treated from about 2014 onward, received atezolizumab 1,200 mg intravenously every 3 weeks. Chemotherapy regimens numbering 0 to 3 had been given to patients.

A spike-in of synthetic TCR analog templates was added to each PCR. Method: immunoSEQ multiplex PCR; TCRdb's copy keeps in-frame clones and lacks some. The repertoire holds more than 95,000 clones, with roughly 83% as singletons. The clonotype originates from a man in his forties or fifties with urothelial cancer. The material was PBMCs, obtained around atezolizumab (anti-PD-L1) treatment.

The CDR3 sequence: CASSFRGSYEQYF. CDR3 bases: TGTGCCAGCAGCTTTAGGGGTTCCTACGAGCAGTACTTC. V usage is TRBV5-5 and J usage is TRBJ2-7; a possible D gene is TRBD1 (5 bases). The CDR3 loop spans 13 amino acids. V shed 2 bases and J shed 1 base, with 7 bases lying between them. The germline CDR1 and CDR2 sequences are SGHKS and YYEKEE (reference sequence).